This passage covers 17 T cell receptor beta chains from one sample sequenced in a study of blood T cell repertoires in COVID-19. The protocol was immunoSEQ multiplex PCR, while the TCRdb copy is restricted to in-frame clones and leaves out a portion. The sample carries under 200,000 clones, approximately 84% recorded once. The sample consisted of peripheral blood. The origin of the receptors is a woman aged 45 to 65 with COVID-19, enrolled during active disease.

This clone was detected once. The chain carries TRBV30 and TRBJ1-2; the match to TRBD1 covers 9 bases. V lost 5 bases to trimming and J lost 8 bases; unmatched junction nucleotides: 12. Per germline, CDR1 GTSNPN and CDR2 SVGIG (reference sequence). This CDR3 has 14 residues. CDR3 in DNA: TGTGCCTGGGACAGGGGGTCGTATACGGGAGGCTACACCTTC. Translation gives CAWDRGSYTGGYTF.

The chain uses TRBV28 and TRBJ2-7, with TRBD1 as a possible D gene (6 bases). Deletions cut 5 bases from V and 2 bases from J, with 13 bases between. CDR1 MDHEN and CDR2 SYDVKM come from the germline V gene. The CDR3 consists of 14 residues. The CDR3 nucleotides are TGTGCCAGCAGTAAGGACAGTTACACCTACGAGCAGTACTTC. It codes for CASSKDSYTYEQYF. The entire variable domain, with the rest obtained from reference TRBV28 and TRBJ2-7, is as follows: DVKVTQSSRYLVKRTGEKVFLECVQDMDHENMFWYRQDPGLGLRLIYFSYDVKMKEKGDIPEGYSVSREKKERFSLILESASTNQTSMYLCASSKDSYTYEQYFGPGTRLTVT.

The chain couples TRBV9 to TRBJ2-1; D remains ambiguous. Germline V gives CDR1 SGDLS, CDR2 YYNGEE. The CDR3 loop spans 15 amino acids. Trimming cost V 4 bases and J 6 bases, with 17 bases left between them. The CDR3 spells CASSPLIAPGNEQFF. CDR3 bases: TGTGCCAGCAGCCCCCTGATCGCTCCCGGCAATGAGCAGTTCTTC.

The table lists this clone with a count of one. The J gene is TRBJ2-2, the V gene TRBV6-5, with TRBD2 identical over 7 bases. Germline CDR1 reads MNHEY; CDR2 reads SVGAGI. V was pared by 6 bases and J by 5 bases, with 6 bases of the junction left unmatched. The CDR3 has 14 residues. In DNA form, the CDR3 reads TGTGCCAGCAGACGACTAGCATGGACCGGGGAGCTGTTTTTT. Translated, it gives CASRRLAWTGELFF.

This chain joins TRBV5-1 and TRBJ1-2; 10 nucleotides match TRBD1. J lost 6 bases, V lost 2 bases, and 4 bases had no gene match. The CDR3 loop spans 14 amino acids. Germline CDR1 and CDR2: SGHRS and YFSETQ. CDR3 region: CASSLPDRGDGYTF. DNA of the CDR3: TGCGCCAGCAGCTTACCGGACAGGGGGGATGGCTACACCTTC.

This clone was counted a single time. This rearrangement joins TRBV18 to TRBJ1-2, with unresolved D. This CDR3 is built from 13 residues. The V gene lost 1 base and the J gene lost 8 bases, with 11 bases spanning the gap. Per germline, CDR1 KGHSH and CDR2 LQKENI. CDR3 sequence (DNA): TGTGCCAGCTCACCACGGCGGGTGGAGGGCTACACCTTC. Encoded protein: CASSPRRVEGYTF. The whole variable domain, filled in from reference TRBV18 and TRBJ1-2, reads NAGVMQNPRHLVRRRGQEARLRCSPMKGHSHVYWYRQLPEEGLKFMVYLQKENIIDESGMPKERFSAEFPKEGPSILRIQQVVRGDSAAYFCASSPRRVEGYTFGSGTRLTVV.

The rearrangement uses TRBV5-1 and TRBJ2-5, with a weak D call TRBD1 (5 bases). CDR3 length: 12 residues. Germline CDR1 reads SGHRS; CDR2 reads YFSETQ. Between the trimmed V and J ends, which lost 5 bases and 2 bases, there was a span of 7 bases. CDR3 region: CASSPGQETQYF. The CDR3 DNA follows: TGCGCCAGCAGTCCAGGGCAAGAGACCCAGTACTTC.

For this clone: Other DNA sequences in this sample translate to the same CDR3. The chain carries TRBV27 and TRBJ2-3; D may be TRBD1 (5 bases). The CDR3 consists of 13 residues. The V gene lost 0 bases and the J gene lost 14 bases, with 15 bases spanning the gap. Germline CDR1 is MNHEY and CDR2 is SMNVEV (reference sequence). For the CDR3, the DNA is TGTGCCAGCAGTTTATCGAACAAGGACATTTCGTATTTT. Its translation: CASSLSNKDISYF.

This clone was picked up one time. V and J are TRBV6-5 and TRBJ2-1; 10 nucleotides line up with TRBD1. This CDR3 comprises 15 residues. The germline V gene encodes CDR1 MNHEY and CDR2 SVGAGI. The J segment lost 10 bases and the V segment lost 5 bases, leaving 11 bases of the junction unmatched. Here the CDR3 DNA reads TGTGCCAGCAGTAACGGACAGGGGGTCCTGGGGGAGCAGTTCTTC. Translating it yields CASSNGQGVLGEQFF.

This chain links TRBV3-1 (or the pseudogene TRBV3-2) with TRBJ1-4; no firm D call. V was shortened by 6 bases and J by 5 bases, with 10 bases between the two germline ends. The length of the CDR3 is 13 residues. The germline V gene encodes CDR1 LGHDT and CDR2 YNNKEL (reference sequence). DNA of the CDR3: TGTGCCAGCAGGGCAAGTCCCAATGAAAAACTGTTTTTT. Translating gives CASRASPNEKLFF.

The chain couples TRBV29-1 to TRBJ2-7, with D uncertain. This CDR3 region has 13 residues. V was clipped by 4 bases and J by 3 bases, with 13 bases between them. CDR1 is SQVTM, CDR2 ANQGSEA, per germline. The CDR3 coding sequence is TGCAGCGTTGTCAGCAGCGAACTCTACGAGCAGTACTTC. Protein: CSVVSSELYEQYF.

V is TRBV4-2 and J is TRBJ2-7; 8 positions match TRBD2. The V gene's germline CDR1 is LGHNA and CDR2 YNFKEQ. Trimming at V came to 5 bases and at J to 2 bases, leaving 5 bases not matched to a gene. The CDR3 contains 14 residues. CDR3 DNA sequence: TGTGCCAGCAGCTCACTAGCGGCCCCCTACGAGCAGTACTTC. This translates into CASSSLAAPYEQYF.

The chain carries TRBV28 and TRBJ2-7, with TRBD1 identical over 11 bases. J lost 2 bases, V lost 4 bases, and 4 bases had no gene match. The CDR3 totals 15 residues. Germline loops: CDR1 MDHEN, CDR2 SYDVKM. CDR3 nucleotide sequence: TGTGCCAGCAGTTCCCCGGGACAGGGGGCCTACGAGCAGTACTTC. Protein sequence: CASSSPGQGAYEQYF.

The chain combines TRBV30 with TRBJ1-2; possible D gene TRBD1, 5 bases. Germline lookup yields CDR1 GTSNPN and CDR2 SVGIG (reference sequence). V gave up 5 bases and J gave up 4 bases, with 11 bases separating them. CDR3 size: 12 residues. The CDR3 is CAWPATAYGYTF. Here the CDR3 DNA reads TGTGCCTGGCCGGCGACAGCCTATGGCTACACCTTC.

V usage is TRBV6-5 and J usage is TRBJ2-7; D gene uncertain. Trimming left V 6 bases short and J 1 base short, with 7 bases between. The CDR3 is made up of 12 amino acids. Germline-derived CDR1 and CDR2 are MNHEY and SVGAGI. The CDR3 nucleotides read TGTGCCAGCAGGGCCTCTTCCTACGAGCAGTACTTC. Amino acid sequence: CASRASSYEQYF.

The V call is TRBV5-1, the J call TRBJ2-5; D not resolved. CDR1 and CDR2 (germline): SGHRS, YFSETQ. Trimming took 5 bases from V and 5 from J, leaving 10 bases between them. The CDR3 has 12 residues. The CDR3 region has the DNA TGCGCCAGCAGACAGCATTTCGAGACCCAGTACTTC. This sequence encodes CASRQHFETQYF.

The chain has TRBV7-2 and TRBJ2-1, with 11 bases identical to TRBD2. Trimming took 5 bases from V and 4 from J; bases not matched to a gene: 16. This CDR3 spans 19 amino acids. Germline CDR1 SGHTA, CDR2 FQGNSA. CDR3 nucleotide sequence: TGTGCCAGCAGCCTAGGGGTCCGCCTAGCGGGGGGCCAATACAATGAGCAGTTCTTC. This gives the protein CASSLGVRLAGGQYNEQFF.